This paragraph covers one T cell receptor (beta chain) sequence. Time point reported: baseline pretreatment blood. Regarding treatment: 15 Gy SBRT to primary tumor, nephrectomy 4 weeks later. This record belongs to a study of radiation and T cells in renal cell carcinoma. Profiled with immunoSEQ multiplex PCR; TCRdb holds only in-frame clones, not every one. The sample holds tens of thousands of clones; 60% to 85% are singletons and the top ten take 7.3%. Sequencing used blood, obtained from a patient whose treatment included radiotherapy and nephrectomy. This clonotype was sampled from a man aged 60 to 75 with renal cell carcinoma.

CDR3 nucleotide sequence: TGTGCCAGCAGCGTAGCCCCAGCGGGGGCAGATACGCAGTATTTT. Residues: CASSVAPAGADTQYF. The V call is TRBV9, the J call TRBJ2-3; 8 bases fit TRBD2. The CDR3 covers 15 residues. CDR1 and CDR2 (germline): SGDLS, YYNGEE. J lost 4 bases, V lost 0 bases, and 4 bases had no gene match. Using reference TRBV9 and TRBJ2-3 for the parts outside the CDR3, the full variable domain is DSGVTQTPKHLITATGQRVTLRCSPRSGDLSVYWYQQSLDQGLQFLIQYYNGEERAKGNILERFSAQQFPDLHSELNLSSLELGDSALYFCASSVAPAGADTQYFGPGTRLTVL.